Detailed here is one T cell receptor (beta chain). As yet, its antigen is unknown. Assay used: immunoSEQ multiplex PCR; TCRdb lists only in-frame clones, some missing. The sample carries some 90,000 clones, over 80% recorded once. Germline lookup yields CDR1 SGDLS and CDR2 YYNGEE. The CDR3 totals 15 residues. Trimming removed 3 bases at V and 10 bases at J, with 17 bases between. These data belong to a study of graft-versus-host responses after intestinal transplantation. Findings of the study overall: After transplant, early declines in HvG clones were associated with peak levels of circulating GvH clones. GvH clonotypes were identified within recipient marrow, with a subset emerging first in ileum or blood.

The chain has TRBV9 and TRBJ1-6; perhaps TRBD1 as D (5 bases). The clonotype originates from a human donor who received an intestinal transplant. The sequences come from unstimulated CD8+ T cells sorted from spleen or lymph node cells, collected before intestinal transplant. DNA for the CDR3: TGTGCCAGCAGCGCGTCTCCGGGGGTACGCTCACCCCTCCACTTT. As protein: CASSASPGVRSPLHF.